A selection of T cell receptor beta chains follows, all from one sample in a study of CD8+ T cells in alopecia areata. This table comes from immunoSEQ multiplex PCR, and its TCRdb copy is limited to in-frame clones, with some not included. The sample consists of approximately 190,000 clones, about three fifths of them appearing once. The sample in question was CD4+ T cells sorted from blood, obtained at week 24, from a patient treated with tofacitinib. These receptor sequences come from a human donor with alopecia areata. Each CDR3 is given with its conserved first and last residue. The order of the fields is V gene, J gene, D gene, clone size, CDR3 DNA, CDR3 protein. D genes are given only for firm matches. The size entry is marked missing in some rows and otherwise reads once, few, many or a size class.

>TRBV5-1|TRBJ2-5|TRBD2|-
TGCGCCAGCACCCTAGCGGGAGAGACCCAGTACTTC
CASTLAGETQYF
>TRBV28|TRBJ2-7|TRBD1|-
TGTGCCAGCAGTTCCGGGACAGGAACCTACGAGCAGTACTTC
CASSSGTGTYEQYF
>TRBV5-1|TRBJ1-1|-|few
TGCGCCAGCAGACCGAGGACAGAAACCCTTGAAGCTTTCTTT
CASRPRTETLEAFF
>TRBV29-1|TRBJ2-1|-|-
TGCAGCGCGGGGGGCGGTTCAAGCTCCTACAATGAGCAGTTCTTC
CSAGGGSSSYNEQFF
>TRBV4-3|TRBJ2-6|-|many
TGCGCCAGCAGCCTACAGGGCTCTGGGGCCAACGTCCTGACTTTC
CASSLQGSGANVLTF
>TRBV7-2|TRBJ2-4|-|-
TGTGCCAGCAGCTTAGTCTCCCCAAAGGATTACATTCAGTACTTC
CASSLVSPKDYIQYF
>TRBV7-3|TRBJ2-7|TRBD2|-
TGTGCCAGCAGGTTCTGGATTCTACCCGGCGGGAGGGCCTCCGAGCAGTACTTC
CASRFWILPGGRASEQYF
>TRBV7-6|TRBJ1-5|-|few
TGTGCCAGCAGCACCAGGGGTCAGCCCCAGCATTTT
CASSTRGQPQHF
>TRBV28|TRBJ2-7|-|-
TGTGCCAGCAGACGGACAGCTCTCTACGAGCAGTACTTC
CASRRTALYEQYF
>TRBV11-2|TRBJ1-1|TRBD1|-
TGTGCCAGCAGCTTTAGGAGGGGACAGGTCGGAAGTGAAGCTTTCTTT
CASSFRRGQVGSEAFF
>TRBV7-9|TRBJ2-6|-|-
TGTGCCAGCGCCGACAGTTCTGGGGCCAACGTCCTGACTTTC
CASADSSGANVLTF
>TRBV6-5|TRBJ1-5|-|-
TGTGCCAGCAGTGACCCGGATCAGCCCCAGCATTTT
CASSDPDQPQHF
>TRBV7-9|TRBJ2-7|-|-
TGTGCCAGCAGCTTAATCACAGACACGTACGAGCAGTACTTC
CASSLITDTYEQYF
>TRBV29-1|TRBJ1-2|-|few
TGCAGCGTCCAAGGGTCGGGGGATGGCTACACCTTC
CSVQGSGDGYTF
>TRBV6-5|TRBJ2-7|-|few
TGTGCCAGCAGTTACTCGGCCAGGGGTACCTACGAGCAGTACTTC
CASSYSARGTYEQYF
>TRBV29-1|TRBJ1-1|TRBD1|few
TGCAGCGCGGGGGACAGGGGGACTGAAGCTTTCTTT
CSAGDRGTEAFF
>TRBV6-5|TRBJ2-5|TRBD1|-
TGTGCCAGCAGCTACAGGGGGCGAGAGACCCAGTACTTC
CASSYRGRETQYF
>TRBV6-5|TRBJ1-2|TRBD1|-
TGTGCCAGCAGTCCCGGGACAGAGTATGGCTACACCTTC
CASSPGTEYGYTF
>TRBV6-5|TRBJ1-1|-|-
TGTGCCAGCAGTTACTCTTCTGGACCGATGAACACTGAAGCTTTCTTT
CASSYSSGPMNTEAFF
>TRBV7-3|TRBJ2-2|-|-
TGTGCCAGCAGCCGGGGACACGCGAACACCGGGGAGCTGTTTTTT
CASSRGHANTGELFF
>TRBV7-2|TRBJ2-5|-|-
TGTGCCAGCAGCTTGGATCCGGGGCGTGGGGAGACCCAGTACTTC
CASSLDPGRGETQYF
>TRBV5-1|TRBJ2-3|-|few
TGCGCCAGCAGCCGCACAGATACGCAGTATTTT
CASSRTDTQYF
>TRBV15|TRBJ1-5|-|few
TGTGCCACCAGCAGAGATGAGGAGGGCAATCAGCCCCAGCATTTT
CATSRDEEGNQPQHF
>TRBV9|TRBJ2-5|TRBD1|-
TGTGCCAGCAGCGTAGAGGGGGCGGAAGAGACCCAGTACTTC
CASSVEGAEETQYF
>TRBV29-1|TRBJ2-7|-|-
TGCAGCGGAGTAAGGGACTACGAGCAGTACTTC
CSGVRDYEQYF
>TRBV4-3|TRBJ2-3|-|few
TGCGCCAGCAGCCAAGGGCCGGGAAGCACAGATACGCAGTATTTT
CASSQGPGSTDTQYF
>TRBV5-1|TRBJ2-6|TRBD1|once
TGCGCCAGCAGCTCGACCGAGGGGGCGACTGGGGCCAACGTCCTGACTTTC
CASSSTEGATGANVLTF
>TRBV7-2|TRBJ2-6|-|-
TGTGCCAGCAGCTTAGACGTTGGGGCCAACGTCCTGACTTTC
CASSLDVGANVLTF
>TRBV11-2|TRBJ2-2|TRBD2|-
TGTGCCAGCAGCTCAGGACTAGCGGGAGAATTCGGGGAGCTGTTTTTT
CASSSGLAGEFGELFF
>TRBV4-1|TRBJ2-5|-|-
TGCGCCAGCAGCCAAGACGGGACTGAGGAGACCCAGTACTTC
CASSQDGTEETQYF
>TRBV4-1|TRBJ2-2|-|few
TGCGCCAGCAGCCAAGATTCGAGGATCGGGGAGCTGTTTTTT
CASSQDSRIGELFF
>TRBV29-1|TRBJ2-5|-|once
TGCAGCGGCGCCTGGAGGTTCCAAGAGACCCAGTACTTC
CSGAWRFQETQYF
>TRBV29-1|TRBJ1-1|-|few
TGCAGCGTTGCAGCTAACACTGAAGCTTTCTTT
CSVAANTEAFF
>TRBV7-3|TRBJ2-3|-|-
TGTGCCAGCAGCTCGGGGAATACGCAGTATTTT
CASSSGNTQYF
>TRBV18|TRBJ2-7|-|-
TGTGCCAGCTCAAACTCGCAAGACCTCTACGAGCAGTACTTC
CASSNSQDLYEQYF
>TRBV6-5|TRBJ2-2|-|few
TGTGCCAGCAGTTACGCCCAGGGGGGAACCGGGGAGCTGTTTTTT
CASSYAQGGTGELFF
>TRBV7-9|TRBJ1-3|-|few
TGTGCCAGCAGCGAACCAGCGAGCCGCTCTGGAAACACCATATATTTT
CASSEPASRSGNTIYF
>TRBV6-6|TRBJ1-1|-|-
TGTGCCAGCAGTTATTCCACCCAGACTGAAGCTTTCTTT
CASSYSTQTEAFF
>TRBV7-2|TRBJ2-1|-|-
TGTGCCAGCAGCTTGAGGATGGGGGGAAATGAGCAGTTCTTC
CASSLRMGGNEQFF
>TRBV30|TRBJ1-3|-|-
TGTGCCTGGAGTGTGAGGGTCGGCACCATATATTTT
CAWSVRVGTIYF
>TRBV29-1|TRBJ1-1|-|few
TGCAGCGTCCCCCAGGGCCGAGGCACTGAAGCTTTCTTT
CSVPQGRGTEAFF
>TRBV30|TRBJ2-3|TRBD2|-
TGTGCCTGGAGTTCTAGCGGGGAAGATACGCAGTATTTT
CAWSSSGEDTQYF
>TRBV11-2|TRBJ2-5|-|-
TGTGCCAGCAGCTTTGCCATACGGGGGCAAGAGACCCAGTACTTC
CASSFAIRGQETQYF
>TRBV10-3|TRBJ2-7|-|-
TGTGCCTCAGAGCTGGACAGGGAGGGCGAGCAGTACTTC
CASELDREGEQYF
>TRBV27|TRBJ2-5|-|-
TGTGCCAGCAGTCCCGTAGCTAGAGGCCGCAAGACCCAGTACTTC
CASSPVARGRKTQYF
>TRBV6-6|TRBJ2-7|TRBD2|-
TGTGCCAGCAGCCACCGCCCTAGCGGGAGTAGTTACGAGCAGTACTTC
CASSHRPSGSSYEQYF
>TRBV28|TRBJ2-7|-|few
TGTGCCAGCACATCAACGGCGGGGACGAGGGACGAGCAGTACTTC
CASTSTAGTRDEQYF
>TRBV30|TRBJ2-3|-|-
TGTGCCTGGACGACACTAACCACAGATACGCAGTATTTT
CAWTTLTTDTQYF
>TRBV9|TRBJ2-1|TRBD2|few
TGTGCCAGCAGCGGGACTAGCGGGGGGTACAATGAGCAGTTCTTC
CASSGTSGGYNEQFF
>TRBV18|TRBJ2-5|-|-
TGTGCCAGCTCCTCCTTGGACAGCCAAGAGACCCAGTACTTC
CASSSLDSQETQYF
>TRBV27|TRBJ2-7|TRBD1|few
TGTGCCAGCAGCCCCGGGACAGGGGTCCACGAGCAGTACTTC
CASSPGTGVHEQYF
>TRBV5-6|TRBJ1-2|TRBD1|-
TGTGCCAGCAGCCCCGGGACAGGAGCCAACTATGGCTACACCTTC
CASSPGTGANYGYTF
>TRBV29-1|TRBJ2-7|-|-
TGCAGCGTTCGTACAGGGAGGGTCTCCGAGCAGTACTTC
CSVRTGRVSEQYF
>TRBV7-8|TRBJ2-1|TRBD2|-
TGTGCCAGCACCGGACTAGCGGGAGGGAATGAGCAGTTCTTC
CASTGLAGGNEQFF
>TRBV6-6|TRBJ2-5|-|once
TGTGCCAGCAGTCAGGTCGGGGAGACCCAGTACTTC
CASSQVGETQYF
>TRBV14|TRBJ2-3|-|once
TGTGCCAGCAGCCAACTACTCACAGATACGCAGTATTTT
CASSQLLTDTQYF
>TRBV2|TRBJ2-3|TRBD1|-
TGTGCCAGCCTAAAGGACAGGGATGTATCAGATACGCAGTATTTT
CASLKDRDVSDTQYF
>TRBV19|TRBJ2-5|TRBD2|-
TGTGCCAGTACGGAGACTAGCGGGGCGACCCAGTACTTC
CASTETSGATQYF
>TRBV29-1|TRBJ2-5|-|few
TGCAGCGCATACAGGGGAGGGGGAGAGACCCAGTACTTC
CSAYRGGGETQYF
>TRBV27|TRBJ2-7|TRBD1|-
TGTGCCAGCGGCCGACAGGGTCAGGGGCAGTACTTC
CASGRQGQGQYF